The clone carrying this TCR beta chain was recorded only once. The antigen remains undetermined. The entry originates in a study of cytotoxic CD8 clonotypes in ibrutinib-treated CLL. Study context: For this cohort, patients were ten to twelve relapsed/refractory and some 15 treatment-naive, while 17 were IGHV unmutated. Study-level points and caveats: Public clonotypes, an uncommon group, contracted or remained stable on treatment.

With sequencing, the targeted depth ranged from 1 in 200,000 to 1 in 1 million T cells. Sequenced by immunoSEQ multiplex PCR; TCRdb stores in-frame clones only, minus some. The data show 55,000 to 80,000 clones, 57% seen once. Germline lookup yields CDR1 SGHRS and CDR2 YFSETQ. This CDR3 is 18 amino acids long. The trim removed 0 bases at V and 4 bases at J, leaving 8 bases unmatched. The receptor was derived from a human donor with chronic lymphocytic leukemia. V and J are TRBV5-1 and TRBJ1-4, with 11 bases identical to TRBD1. Sequencing used PBMCs, obtained after 12 months of ibrutinib treatment. The CDR3 protein is CASSLGDRGFVVNEKLFF. In DNA, the CDR3 is TGCGCCAGCAGCTTGGGGGACAGGGGGTTCGTTGTTAATGAAAAACTGTTTTTT.